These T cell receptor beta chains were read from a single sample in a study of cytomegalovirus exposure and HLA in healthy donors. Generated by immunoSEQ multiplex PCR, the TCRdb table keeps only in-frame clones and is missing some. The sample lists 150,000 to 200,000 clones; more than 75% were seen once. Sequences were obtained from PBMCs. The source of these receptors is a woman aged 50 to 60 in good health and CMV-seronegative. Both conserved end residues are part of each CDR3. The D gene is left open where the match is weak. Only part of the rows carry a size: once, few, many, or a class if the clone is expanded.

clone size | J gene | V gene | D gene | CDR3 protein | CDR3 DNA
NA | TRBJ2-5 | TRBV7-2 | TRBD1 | CASSLAGTGGETQYF | TGTGCCAGCAGCTTAGCCGGGACAGGGGGAGAGACCCAGTACTTC
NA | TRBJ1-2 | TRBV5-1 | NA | CASSLELKPSGYGYTF | TGCGCCAGCAGCTTGGAGTTGAAGCCTTCTGGCTATGGCTACACCTTC
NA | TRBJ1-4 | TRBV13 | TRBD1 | CASSLTGQGGRLFF | TGTGCCAGCAGCCTAACTGGACAGGGGGGGAGACTGTTTTTT
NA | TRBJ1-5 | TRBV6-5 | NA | CASSYSRNQPQHF | TGTGCCAGCAGTTACTCGCGTAATCAGCCCCAGCATTTT
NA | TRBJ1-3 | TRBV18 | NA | CASSPLDDASGNTIYF | TGTGCCAGCTCACCTCTAGACGATGCCTCTGGAAACACCATATATTTT
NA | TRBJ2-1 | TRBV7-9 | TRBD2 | CASSPTSGSYNEQFF | TGTGCCAGCAGCCCGACTAGCGGGAGCTACAATGAGCAGTTCTTC
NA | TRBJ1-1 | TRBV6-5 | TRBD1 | CASSTRGLDTEAFF | TGTGCCAGCAGTACCAGGGGGCTTGACACTGAAGCTTTCTTT
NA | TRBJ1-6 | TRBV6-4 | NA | CASSAGDNSPLHF | TGTGCCAGCAGTGCAGGGGACAATTCACCCCTCCACTTT
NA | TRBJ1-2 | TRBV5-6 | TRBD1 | CASSRQGWYGYTF | TGTGCCAGCAGCCGACAGGGTTGGTATGGCTACACCTTC
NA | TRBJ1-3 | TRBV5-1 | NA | CASSSDSSGNTIYF | TGCGCCAGCAGCTCCGACAGCTCTGGAAACACCATATATTTT
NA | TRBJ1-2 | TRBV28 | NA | CASRSTGTSGYPF | TGTGCCAGCCGTTCGACAGGAACTAGTGGCTACCCCTTC
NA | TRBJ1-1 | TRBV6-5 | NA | CASSYRDLNTEAFF | TGTGCCAGCAGTTACAGGGACTTGAACACTGAAGCTTTCTTT
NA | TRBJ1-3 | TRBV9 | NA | CASSALGQDSGNTIYF | TGTGCCAGCAGCGCCCTGGGGCAGGACTCTGGAAACACCATATATTTT
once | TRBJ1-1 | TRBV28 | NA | CASSLLGGSNTEAFF | TGTGCCAGCAGTTTATTGGGGGGTTCGAACACTGAAGCTTTCTTT
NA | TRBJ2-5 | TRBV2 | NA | CASSGSGETQYF | TGTGCCAGCAGTGGGTCCGGAGAGACCCAGTACTTC
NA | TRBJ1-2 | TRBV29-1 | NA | CSVEKQVNYGYTF | TGCAGCGTTGAAAAACAGGTTAACTATGGCTACACCTTC
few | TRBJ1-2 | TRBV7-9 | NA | CASSLAESTHGYTF | TGTGCCAGCAGCTTAGCCGAGAGCACTCATGGCTACACCTTC
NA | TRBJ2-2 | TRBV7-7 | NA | CASSLQGVGTGELFF | TGTGCTAGCAGCTTGCAAGGGGTAGGGACCGGGGAGCTGTTTTTT
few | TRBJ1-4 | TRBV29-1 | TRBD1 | CSVWDRGREKLFF | TGCAGCGTCTGGGACAGGGGGCGGGAAAAACTGTTTTTT
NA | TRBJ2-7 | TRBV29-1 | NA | CSVGTGSYEQYF | TGCAGCGTCGGGACTGGCTCCTACGAGCAGTACTTC
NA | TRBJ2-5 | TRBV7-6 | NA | CASSYTFRVPGETQYF | TGTGCCAGCAGCTACACCTTCAGGGTCCCAGGGGAGACCCAGTACTTC
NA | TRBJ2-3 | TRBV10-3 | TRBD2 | CAIREREPSTDTQYF | TGTGCCATCAGGGAGCGGGAGCCTTCCACAGATACGCAGTATTTT
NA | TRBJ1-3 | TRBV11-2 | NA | CASSLTTAGASGNTIYF | TGTGCCAGCAGCCTCACCACGGCAGGGGCCTCTGGAAACACCATATATTTT
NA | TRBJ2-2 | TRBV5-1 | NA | CASVLGTGTRVGELFF | TGCGCCAGCGTTCTCGGTACAGGGACGAGGGTCGGGGAGCTGTTTTTT
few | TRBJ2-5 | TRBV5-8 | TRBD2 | CASSLGLAGDKETQYF | TGTGCCAGCAGCCTCGGGTTAGCGGGAGATAAAGAGACCCAGTACTTC
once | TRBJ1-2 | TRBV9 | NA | CASSLGGGYGYTF | TGTGCCAGCAGTCTAGGCGGCGGCTATGGCTACACCTTC
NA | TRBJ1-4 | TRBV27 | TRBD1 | CASTRLGTGGEKLFF | TGTGCCAGCACGCGCTTGGGGACAGGGGGAGAAAAACTGTTTTTT
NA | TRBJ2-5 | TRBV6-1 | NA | CASSEWASQETQHF | TGTGCCAGCAGTGAATGGGCTTCACAAGAGACCCAGCACTTC
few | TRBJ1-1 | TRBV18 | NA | CASSPRLQKNTEAFF | TGTGCCAGCTCACCTCGCCTTCAGAAGAACACTGAAGCTTTCTTT
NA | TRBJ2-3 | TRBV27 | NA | CASRNRGGLTDTQYF | TGTGCCAGCAGGAATAGGGGAGGTCTCACAGATACGCAGTATTTT
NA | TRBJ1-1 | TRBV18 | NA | CASSANPGTNTEAFF | TGTGCCAGCTCAGCTAACCCGGGAACGAACACTGAAGCTTTCTTT
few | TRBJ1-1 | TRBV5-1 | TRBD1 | CASSLVGQGQTEAFF | TGCGCCAGCAGCTTGGTTGGTCAGGGACAGACTGAAGCTTTCTTT
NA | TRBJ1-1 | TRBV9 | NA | CASSVALGTEAFF | TGTGCCAGCAGCGTAGCCCTAGGCACTGAAGCTTTCTTT
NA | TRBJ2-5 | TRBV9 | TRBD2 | CASSEGGLETQYF | TGTGCCAGCAGCGAGGGAGGGTTGGAGACCCAGTACTTC
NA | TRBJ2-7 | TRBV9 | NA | CASSVTSGVGEQYF | TGTGCCAGCAGCGTCACCTCGGGGGTCGGCGAGCAGTACTTC
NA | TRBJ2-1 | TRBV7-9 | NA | CASSLGGHKNNEQFF | TGTGCCAGCAGCTTAGGGGGACATAAGAACAATGAGCAGTTCTTC
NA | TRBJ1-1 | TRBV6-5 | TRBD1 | CASSPQGAGGTEAFF | TGTGCCAGCAGTCCACAGGGGGCGGGCGGCACTGAAGCTTTCTTT
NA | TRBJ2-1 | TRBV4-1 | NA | CASSSRLANEQFF | TGCGCCAGCAGCTCCCGACTGGCCAATGAGCAGTTCTTC
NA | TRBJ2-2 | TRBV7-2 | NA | CASSSDRSNGELFF | TGTGCCAGCAGCTCAGACAGGTCGAACGGGGAGCTGTTTTTT
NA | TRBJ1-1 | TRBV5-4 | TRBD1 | CASSLGQGDGAGNTEAFF | TGTGCCAGCAGCTTAGGACAGGGGGACGGAGCGGGGAACACTGAAGCTTTCTTT
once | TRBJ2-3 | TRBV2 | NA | CASSGGFLADTQYF | TGTGCCAGCAGCGGAGGGTTCCTTGCGGATACGCAGTATTTT
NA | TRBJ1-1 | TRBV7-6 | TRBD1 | CASSFGDRGTEAFF | TGTGCCAGCAGCTTCGGGGACAGGGGTACTGAAGCTTTCTTT